Listed here is a single T cell receptor (beta chain). This CDR3 region has 15 residues. The ends were cut back, 6 bases at V and 2 bases at J, with 17 bases in the middle. The germline V gene has CDR1 MNHEY and CDR2 SMNVEV (reference sequence). The data are from a study of blood T cell repertoires in COVID-19. Study as a whole: There were acute and convalescent COVID-19 samples, and they came from the United States, Italy and Spain. Sources were T cells, B-cell-depleted T cells, or PBMCs; the material itself was cDNA or gDNA.

In the study's own analysis: Quantification of nucleated cells was approximated via reference gene primer amplification. Generated by immunoSEQ multiplex PCR, the TCRdb table keeps only in-frame clones and is missing some. V and J calls plus clone size are reproduced from that table; the DNA served to infer D and trimming. Here the sample spans around 260,000 clones, 80% to 90% being singletons. The genes are TRBV27 and TRBJ2-7; TRBD2 might be the D (7 bases). The receptor was isolated from a man aged 25-45 years with active or convalescent COVID-19. Sequenced input: peripheral blood. The CDR3 DNA follows: TGTGCCAGCAGCACCGGCGGGGGCCCTACCTACGAGCAGTACTTC. This sequence encodes CASSTGGGPTYEQYF.